The 29 T cell receptor beta chains below all came from one sample that was sequenced in a study of CD8+ T cells in alopecia areata. Extraction of RNA preceded its reverse transcription into cDNA, which served as the sequencing template. Sequenced by immunoSEQ multiplex PCR; TCRdb stores in-frame clones only, minus some. The table lists 250,000 or so clones, roughly 69% of them singletons. Source: CD4+ T cells sorted from blood, taken at week 0. These TCRs come from a human donor with alopecia areata.

The DNA of the CDR3 is TGCGCCAGCAGCCAACAAGACAGGGGACCCAATCAGCCCCAGCATTTT. It encodes CASSQQDRGPNQPQHF. This chain uses TRBV4-1 with TRBJ1-5; 8 bases map to TRBD1. Per the germline V gene, CDR1 is MGHRA and CDR2 is YSYEKL. The J segment lost 3 bases and the V segment lost 2 bases, leaving 6 bases of the junction unmatched. This CDR3 region has 16 residues.

The chain uses TRBV6-5 and TRBJ1-4, with TRBD1 matching over 7 bases. This CDR3 has 13 amino acids. Trimming cost V 0 bases and J 8 bases; bases outside gene matches: 0. The V gene's germline CDR1 is MNHEY and CDR2 SVGAGI. CDR3 loop: CASSYSTGEKLFF. CDR3 DNA sequence: TGTGCCAGCAGTTACTCGACAGGGGAAAAACTGTTTTTT.

This clone was seen a single time. Other DNA sequences in this specimen translate into the identical CDR3. The J gene is TRBJ1-3, the V gene TRBV30; 7 bases line up with TRBD1. The CDR3 spans 15 residues. The V gene's germline CDR1 is GTSNPN and CDR2 SVGIG (reference sequence). Trimming cost V 3 bases and J 0 bases; bases outside gene matches: 5. CDR3 in amino acids: CAWSRTGDSGNTIYF. CDR3 DNA: TGTGCCTGGAGCAGAACAGGGGACTCTGGAAACACCATATATTTT.

This clone has just one count. The genes are TRBV20-1 and TRBJ2-5; D gene uncertain. Per germline, CDR1 DFQATT and CDR2 SNEGSKA (reference sequence). CDR3 length equals 11 residues. Trimming took 5 bases from V and 5 from J, leaving 9 bases between them. The DNA of the CDR3 is TGCAGTGCTCGTTTCGGGGAGACCCAGTACTTC. Residues: CSARFGETQYF.

J is TRBJ2-5 and V is TRBV7-2, with 7 bases aligning to TRBD1. Germline CDR1 and CDR2: SGHTA and FQGNSA. J was trimmed by 5 bases and V by 6 bases; bases with no gene match: 3. CDR3 length: 12 residues. CDR3 DNA: TGTGCCAGCAGTAAGGGGGCTGAGACCCAGTACTTC. Its protein is CASSKGAETQYF.

The CDR3: CASSLGLAGDTQYF. DNA for the CDR3: TGTGCCAGCAGCCTGGGACTAGCGGGGGATACGCAGTATTTT. The rearrangement links TRBV7-3 to TRBJ2-3; 13 nucleotides match TRBD2. This CDR3 contains 14 residues. The germline CDR1 and CDR2 sequences are SGHTA and FQGTGA. Trimming removed 5 bases from V and 6 bases from J; junction bases left unmatched: 2.

In its sample, this clone was seen a few times. This chain links TRBV4-1 with TRBJ2-3; 10 bases agree with TRBD2. The length of the CDR3 is 15 residues. Germline CDR1 reads MGHRA; CDR2 reads YSYEKL. The junction had 5 bases not matched to a gene; V was cut back by 5 bases and J by 3 bases. The CDR3 sequence is CASSNSGGITDTQYF. Here the CDR3 DNA reads TGCGCCAGCAGCAATAGCGGGGGGATTACAGATACGCAGTATTTT.

The rearrangement joins TRBV2 to TRBJ2-5, with D perhaps given as TRBD1 or TRBD2 (5 bases each). Germline V gene data show CDR1 as SNHLY and CDR2 as FYNNEI. The CDR3 is 12 amino acids. The V end lost 4 bases, the J end lost 4 bases, and 7 bases lay between the germline ends. The chain's CDR3 is CASSAGTETQYF. CDR3 sequence (DNA): TGTGCCAGCAGTGCCGGGACAGAGACCCAGTACTTC.

The sample holds one count of this clone. The chain couples TRBV29-1 to TRBJ1-4; D gene unclear. Between the trimmed V and J ends, which lost 3 bases and 14 bases, there was a span of 4 bases. Germline values: CDR1 SQVTM, CDR2 ANQGSEA. This CDR3 is built from 8 residues. The CDR3 nucleotides are TGCAGCGTTGATGGGCTGTTTTTT. This codes for CSVDGLFF.

This clone has just a few counts. This chain uses TRBV29-1 with TRBJ2-5; D is possibly TRBD1 (8 bases). Germline CDR1 SQVTM, CDR2 ANQGSEA. Trimming cost V 6 bases and J 5 bases, with 19 bases left between them. The CDR3 consists of 14 residues. The CDR3 sequence is CSVAGAGGYETQYF. In DNA form, the CDR3 reads TGCAGCGTCGCGGGGGCAGGGGGCTATGAGACCCAGTACTTC.

The chain combines TRBV29-1 with TRBJ1-1; D remains unclear. The V gene's germline CDR1 is SQVTM and CDR2 ANQGSEA. CDR3 length: 13 residues. V was pared by 6 bases and J by 5 bases, with 16 bases between. CDR3 sequence (DNA): TGCAGCGTCATGACGGGGTGGGGTACTGAAGCTTTCTTT. Amino acid sequence: CSVMTGWGTEAFF.

The chain joins TRBV7-2 to TRBJ2-1; 7 positions agree with TRBD2. After removal of 6 bases from V and 10 bases from J, the junction contained 6 bases not matched to a gene. This CDR3 has 12 amino acids. CDR1 SGHTA and CDR2 FQGNSA come from the germline V gene. The CDR3 nucleotides are TGTGCCAGCAGTAGGCGGGGGTCGGAGCAGTTCTTC. This codes for CASSRRGSEQFF.

This chain connects TRBV7-8 to TRBJ1-4; D is unclear. Germline V gives CDR1 SGHVS, CDR2 FQNEAQ. V lost 4 bases, J lost 3 bases, and 9 bases lay in between. This CDR3 has 14 residues. CDR3 DNA sequence: TGTGCCAGCAGCTCTACGAGGTCTAATGAAAAACTGTTTTTT. Its translation: CASSSTRSNEKLFF. The full variable domain, in which reference TRBV7-8 and TRBJ1-4 provide the parts outside the CDR3, is GAGVSQSPRYKVAKRGQDVALRCDPISGHVSLFWYQQALGQGPEFLTYFQNEAQLDKSGLPSDRFFAERPEGSVSTLKIQRTQQEDSAVYLCASSSTRSNEKLFFGSGTQLSVL.

As DNA, the CDR3 is TGTGCCTGGCAATCGGGCTCACCCCTCCACTTT. Its translation is CAWQSGSPLHF. The chain joins TRBV30 to TRBJ1-6, with D uncertain. The germline V gene encodes CDR1 GTSNPN and CDR2 SVGIG (reference sequence). The germline V and J ends were trimmed by 5 bases and 10 bases, with 9 bases remaining between them. The CDR3 has 11 residues.

J is TRBJ2-7 and V is TRBV10-3, with 8 bases aligning to TRBD1. Trimming removed 7 bases from V and 1 base from J; junction bases left unmatched: 6. CDR3 length: 14 residues. From germline, CDR1 is ENHRY and CDR2 SYGVKD. The CDR3 loop reads CAIKGQGGSYEQYF. The CDR3 DNA is TGTGCCATCAAAGGACAGGGTGGATCCTACGAGCAGTACTTC.

This chain connects TRBV2 to TRBJ2-5; no clear D. CDR3 size: 13 residues. Germline V CDR1 and CDR2: SNHLY, FYNNEI. V was cut by 3 bases and J by 2 bases, with 7 bases left in between. CDR3: CASSDPGQETQYF. The CDR3 nucleotides read TGTGCCAGCAGTGATCCCGGACAAGAGACCCAGTACTTC.

This CDR3 is CAISVGQQETQYF. CDR3 in DNA: TGTGCCATCAGTGTGGGGCAGCAAGAGACCCAGTACTTC. The V and J genes are TRBV10-3 and TRBJ2-5; possible D gene TRBD1, 5 bases. The CDR3 is made up of 13 amino acids. CDR1 ENHRY and CDR2 SYGVKD come from the germline V gene. Trimming removed 4 bases at V and 2 bases at J, with 8 bases between.

V usage is TRBV5-1 and J usage is TRBJ2-1; TRBD2 is a possible D gene (6 bases). V gave up 0 bases and J gave up 5 bases, with 9 bases separating them. This CDR3 region has 14 residues. CDR1 is SGHRS and CDR2 is YFSETQ in the germline V gene. The CDR3 loop reads CASSLERANNEQFF. DNA of the CDR3: TGCGCCAGCAGCTTGGAGCGGGCTAACAATGAGCAGTTCTTC.

The V gene is TRBV7-2, the J gene TRBJ2-5, with 8 bases aligning to TRBD2. The CDR3 has 14 residues. Looked up from germline, CDR1 is SGHTA and CDR2 is FQGNSA. With V trimmed by 5 bases and J by 4 bases, 6 bases remained unmatched. CDR3 DNA sequence: TGTGCCAGCAGCCCCGTCGGGGGGGGAGAGACCCAGTACTTC. It translates to CASSPVGGGETQYF.

This chain connects TRBV7-8 to TRBJ2-7, with D maybe TRBD1 (6 bases). This CDR3 comprises 14 residues. Trimming left V 0 bases short and J 2 bases short, with 8 bases between. CDR1 is SGHVS, CDR2 FQNEAQ, per germline. The DNA of the CDR3 is TGTGCCAGCAGCTTAGCAGGGGGAACCTACGAGCAGTACTTC. Its protein is CASSLAGGTYEQYF.

The rearrangement joins TRBV6-5 to TRBJ2-5; 10 bases are shared with TRBD1. The CDR3 is 12 amino acids. With V trimmed by 8 bases and J by 4 bases, 1 base remained unmatched. Per the germline V gene, CDR1 is MNHEY and CDR2 is SVGAGI. As DNA, the CDR3 is TGTGCCAGCGGGGACAGGGGAGAGACCCAGTACTTC. Translated, it gives CASGDRGETQYF.

This chain uses TRBV29-1 with TRBJ1-2, with D hard to call. This CDR3 spans 12 amino acids. Trimming pared 3 bases from V and 8 bases from J, leaving 13 bases between. Per the germline V gene, CDR1 is SQVTM and CDR2 is ANQGSEA. CDR3 loop: CSVEEALRGYTF. The CDR3 DNA follows: TGCAGCGTTGAGGAGGCACTTCGGGGCTACACCTTC. The full variable domain, rest sourced from reference TRBV29-1 and TRBJ1-2, is SAVISQKPSRDICQRGTSLTIQCQVDSQVTMMFWYRQQPGQSLTLIATANQGSEATYESGFVIDKFPISRPNLTFSTLTVSNMSPEDSSIYLCSVEEALRGYTFGSGTRLTVV.

The chain couples TRBV29-1 to TRBJ1-1, with D unresolved. Per the germline V gene, CDR1 is SQVTM and CDR2 is ANQGSEA. The CDR3 spans 11 residues. V was pared by 6 bases and J by 1 base, with 6 bases between. The CDR3 sequence is CSVIQNTEAFF. DNA of the CDR3: TGCAGCGTAATCCAGAACACTGAAGCTTTCTTT.

This chain links TRBV27 with TRBJ2-4; D is perhaps TRBD1 (5 bases). The germline CDR1 and CDR2 sequences are MNHEY and SMNVEV (reference sequence). The CDR3 loop spans 16 amino acids. V was cut by 4 bases and J by 6 bases, with 19 bases left in between. The DNA for the CDR3 is TGTGCCAGCAGTTCAAGACAGCTCGTTACGCGAAACATTCAGTACTTC. Its translation is CASSSRQLVTRNIQYF.

This clone was seen at least ten times. The V and J genes are TRBV7-9 and TRBJ1-1; 9 bases match TRBD1. J lost 4 bases, V lost 1 base, and 7 bases had no gene match. The CDR3 covers 16 residues. Germline V gene lookup returns CDR1 SEHNR and CDR2 FQNEAQ (reference sequence). The CDR3 spells CASSLDRGRITTEAFF. CDR3 coding DNA: TGTGCCAGCAGCTTAGACAGGGGGCGAATAACCACTGAAGCTTTCTTT.

This clone was recorded only once. This same CDR3 is encoded by further DNA sequences in the sample. The chain has TRBV29-1 and TRBJ2-1; D uncertain. Trimming cost V 4 bases and J 1 base, with 5 bases left between them. The CDR3 is 12 amino acids. Germline V lookup: CDR1 SQVTM, CDR2 ANQGSEA. CDR3 sequence reads: CSVADSYNEQFF. DNA of the CDR3: TGCAGCGTTGCGGATTCCTACAATGAGCAGTTCTTC.

In its sample, this clone was seen once. This rearrangement joins TRBV4-2 to TRBJ2-6; the match to TRBD1 covers 8 bases. Looked up from germline, CDR1 is LGHNA and CDR2 is YNFKEQ. Trimming removed 3 bases from V and 1 base from J; junction bases left unmatched: 5. This CDR3 region has 17 residues. The CDR3 protein is CASSHSRTGSGANVLTF. The CDR3, as DNA: TGTGCCAGCAGCCACTCCCGGACAGGGTCTGGGGCCAACGTCCTGACTTTC.

The rearrangement joins TRBV15 to TRBJ1-2; D uncertain. The CDR3 spans 13 residues. Germline CDR1 and CDR2: LNHNV and YYDKDF (reference sequence). V was cut by 1 base and J by 7 bases, with 10 bases left in between. CDR3 loop: CATSRVGPTGYTF. The CDR3 DNA follows: TGTGCCACCAGCAGAGTAGGGCCGACTGGCTACACCTTC. The full variable domain, completed using reference TRBV15 and TRBJ1-2, is DAMVIQNPRYQVTQFGKPVTLSCSQTLNHNVMYWYQQKSSQAPKLLFHYYDKDFNNEADTPDNFQSRRPNTSFCFLDIRSPGLGDTAMYLCATSRVGPTGYTFGSGTRLTVV.

This chain joins TRBV29-1 and TRBJ1-4, with D perhaps TRBD1 (5 bases). This CDR3 has 14 amino acids. Germline V gives CDR1 SQVTM, CDR2 ANQGSEA. Trimming removed 6 bases at V and 0 bases at J, with 11 bases between. CDR3 loop: CSVRTRATNEKLFF. The DNA for the CDR3 is TGCAGCGTGCGGACCAGGGCAACTAATGAAAAACTGTTTTTT.